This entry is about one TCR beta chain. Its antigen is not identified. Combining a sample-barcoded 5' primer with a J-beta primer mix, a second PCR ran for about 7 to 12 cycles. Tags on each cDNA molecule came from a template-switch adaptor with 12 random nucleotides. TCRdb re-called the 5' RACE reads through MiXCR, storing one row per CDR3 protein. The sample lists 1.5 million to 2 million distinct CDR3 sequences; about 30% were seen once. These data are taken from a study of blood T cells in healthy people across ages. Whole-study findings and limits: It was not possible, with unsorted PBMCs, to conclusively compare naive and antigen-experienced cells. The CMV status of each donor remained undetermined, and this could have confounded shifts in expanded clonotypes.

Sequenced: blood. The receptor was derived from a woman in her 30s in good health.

The CDR3 sequence: CASRIFLGNIGNTEAFF. The CDR3 DNA follows: TGTGCCAGCAGAATTTTTCTCGGGAACATCGGGAACACTGAAGCTTTCTTT. The rearrangement links TRBV7-9 to TRBJ1-1; D is undetermined. V was trimmed by 6 bases and J by 1 base, leaving 21 bases between them. Germline CDR1 is SEHNR and CDR2 is FQNEAQ (reference sequence). There are 17 residues in the CDR3.